This TCR beta chain was retrieved from a study of blood T cell repertoires in COVID-19. Turning to the study itself: Researchers got acute and convalescent COVID-19 samples from the United States, Italy and Spain. Sample material is recorded as cDNA or gDNA derived from T cells, B-cell-depleted T cells, or PBMCs.

Per the study methods: The assay estimated nucleated cells by amplifying reference gene primers. Produced via immunoSEQ multiplex PCR; TCRdb's table is partial and in-frame only. The DNA was the basis for D and trimming; V, J and clone size are from that table. The sample gives 140,000 to 150,000 clones, 70% to 90% of which show up once; roughly 2.7% is in the top ten. The CDR3 covers 13 residues. V shed 4 bases, J shed 3 bases, and the junction held 0 bases outside the gene matches. Germline V gene data show CDR1 as ENHRY and CDR2 as SYGVKD. Material: peripheral blood. The origin of this receptor is a human donor with acute or convalescent COVID-19. The donor label of this sample is uncertain. The genes are TRBV10-3 and TRBJ1-2; TRBD1 agrees at 9 bases. CDR3 region: CAISGTGDYGYTF. Here the CDR3 DNA reads TGTGCCATCAGTGGGACAGGGGACTATGGCTACACCTTC.